This TCR beta chain was sequenced during a study of blood T cell repertoires in COVID-19. Looking at the study overall: Acute and convalescent COVID-19 specimens originated in the United States, Italy and Spain. T cells, B-cell-depleted T cells, or PBMCs provided the cDNA or gDNA that served as material.

Authors' analysis steps: Reference gene primer amplification in the assay estimated nucleated cell counts. The table came from immunoSEQ multiplex PCR; TCRdb's copy has only in-frame clones and leaves some out. The D gene and trimming were derived from the DNA, and the V and J assignments and clone size from that table. The table records 200,000 to 250,000 clones, roughly 80% of them present only once. The CDR3 is 14 amino acids. Germline V lookup: CDR1 SQVTM, CDR2 ANQGSEA. Trimming cost V 7 bases and J 6 bases; bases outside gene matches: 14. This clone was counted between two and nine times. Within the 2 weeks before study entry, each person in the exposed group met a COVID-19 case.

The V call is TRBV29-1, the J call TRBJ1-1; 7 nucleotides agree with TRBD1. The sequence came from a woman aged 50 to 60 who had been exposed to COVID-19. Source material: PBMCs or T cells enriched from blood (not recorded which). CDR3 region: CSATKTGSGSEAFF. The CDR3 DNA follows: TGCAGCGCCACAAAGACAGGGAGCGGTTCTGAAGCTTTCTTT. Combining the CDR3 with reference TRBV29-1 and TRBJ1-1 gives the whole variable domain SAVISQKPSRDICQRGTSLTIQCQVDSQVTMMFWYRQQPGQSLTLIATANQGSEATYESGFVIDKFPISRPNLTFSTLTVSNMSPEDSSIYLCSATKTGSGSEAFFGQGTRLTVV.